This T cell receptor (beta chain) was found in a study of PD-1 blockade in classical Hodgkin lymphoma. Study findings and constraints: By C4D1, CD4+ diversity increased significantly, especially in complete responders. Before treatment, complete responders showed about the same diversity as newly diagnosed patients. Newly diagnosed patients reportedly had lower baseline TCR diversity than healthy donors.

The time point denotes: cycle 4 day 1 (C4D1), after five to seven weeks of nivolumab. Patients all relapsed after autologous stem cell transplantation, and there was variation in brentuximab vedotin exposure. Germline-derived CDR1 and CDR2 are SGHDN and FVKESK. Between the trimmed V and J ends, which lost 1 base and 4 bases, there was a span of 17 bases. The CDR3 loop spans 16 amino acids. Sequencing was performed with immunoSEQ multiplex PCR; in TCRdb, only in-frame clones are kept and a portion is missing. Counted here are around 50,000 clones, 90% occurring once; the ten biggest clones make up 14%. About this clone itself: Its antigen is not identified.

This specimen consisted of peripheral blood mononuclear cells (PBMCs), obtained before the fourth cycle of nivolumab. V and J are TRBV14 and TRBJ2-7, with TRBD2 as a possible D gene (6 bases). This receptor was taken from a human donor with classical Hodgkin lymphoma. The CDR3: CASSQGVTGAGYEQYF. The CDR3, as DNA: TGTGCCAGCAGCCAAGGAGTAACGGGAGCAGGTTACGAGCAGTACTTC.